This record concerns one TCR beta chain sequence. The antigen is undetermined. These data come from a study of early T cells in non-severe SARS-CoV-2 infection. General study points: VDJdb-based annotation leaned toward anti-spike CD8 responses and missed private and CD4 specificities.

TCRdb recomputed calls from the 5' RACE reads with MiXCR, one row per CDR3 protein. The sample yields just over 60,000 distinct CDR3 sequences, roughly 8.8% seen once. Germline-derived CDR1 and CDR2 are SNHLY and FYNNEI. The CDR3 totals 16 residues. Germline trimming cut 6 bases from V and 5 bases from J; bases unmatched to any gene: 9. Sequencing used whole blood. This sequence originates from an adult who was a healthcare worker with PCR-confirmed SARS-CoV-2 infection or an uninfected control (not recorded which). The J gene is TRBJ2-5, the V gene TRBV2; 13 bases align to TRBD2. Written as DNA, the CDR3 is TGTGCCAGCAGGTCCTCACTAGCGGGGGGGAGGGAGACCCAGTACTTC. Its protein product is CASRSSLAGGRETQYF.